Listed below are T cell receptor beta chains from one sample, sequenced in a study of blood T cell repertoires in COVID-19. The assay was immunoSEQ multiplex PCR, and TCRdb's table has in-frame clones only and misses some. The sample has about 120,000 clones, around 74% seen once. Sequencing input: peripheral blood. Receptors originate from a man aged 60-69 years with acute or convalescent COVID-19. Both conserved end residues are part of each CDR3. D genes are given only for firm matches. A clone size is listed for some rows: how often the clone was seen (once, few, many), or a class if it is expanded.

CDR3: CASSVDRGWRHEQFF
DNA: TGTGCCAGCAGCGTAGACCGAGGGTGGAGGCATGAGCAGTTCTTC
V: TRBV9
J: TRBJ2-1
D: -
size: -

CDR3: CASSPTGTKNTGELFF
DNA: TGCGCCAGCAGCCCAACCGGGACTAAGAACACCGGGGAGCTGTTTTTT
V: TRBV4-1
J: TRBJ2-2
D: TRBD2
size: -

CDR3: CASQTGTRGEKLFF
DNA: TGCGCCAGCCAGACAGGGACGAGGGGGGAAAAACTGTTTTTT
V: TRBV5-1
J: TRBJ1-4
D: TRBD1
size: -

CDR3: CASSQAAGTNTEAFF
DNA: TGTGCCAGCAGCCAAGCTGCGGGCACGAACACTGAAGCTTTCTTT
V: TRBV3-1/TRBV3-2
J: TRBJ1-1
D: -
size: -

CDR3: CASRGTGGGQETQYF
DNA: TGTGCCAGCAGGGGGACAGGGGGAGGCCAAGAGACCCAGTACTTC
V: TRBV6-5
J: TRBJ2-5
D: TRBD1
size: -

CDR3: CASSPDMNTGELFF
DNA: TGTGCCAGCTCACCCGACATGAACACCGGGGAGCTGTTTTTT
V: TRBV18
J: TRBJ2-2
D: -
size: -

CDR3: CASSLAGTSGSIYEQYF
DNA: TGTGCCAGCAGCTTAGCTGGGACTAGCGGGAGTATCTACGAGCAGTACTTC
V: TRBV11-2
J: TRBJ2-7
D: TRBD2
size: -

CDR3: CASSYSRTGVPEQFF
DNA: TGTGCCAGCAGTTACAGTAGGACAGGGGTTCCTGAGCAGTTCTTC
V: TRBV28
J: TRBJ2-1
D: TRBD1
size: once

CDR3: CASSPGPGDEQYF
DNA: TGTGCCAGCAGCCCGGGACCGGGGGACGAGCAGTACTTC
V: TRBV3-1/TRBV3-2
J: TRBJ2-7
D: -
size: once

CDR3: CATRGAGTEPQHF
DNA: TGTGCCACCAGAGGTGCGGGGACGGAGCCCCAGCATTTT
V: TRBV24-1
J: TRBJ1-5
D: -
size: -

CDR3: CASSWLGGLAYEQYF
DNA: TGTGCCAGCAGTTGGCTTGGAGGCCTCGCCTACGAGCAGTACTTC
V: TRBV6-5
J: TRBJ2-7
D: -
size: few

CDR3: CASSPGGARGGELFF
DNA: TGTGCCAGCAGTCCTGGTGGGGCCCGCGGCGGGGAGCTGTTTTTT
V: TRBV7-3
J: TRBJ2-2
D: -
size: -

CDR3: CASSQEVRGVSYNSPLHF
DNA: TGCGCCAGCAGCCAAGAAGTCCGGGGGGTATCCTATAATTCACCCCTCCACTTT
V: TRBV4-1
J: TRBJ1-6
D: -
size: -

CDR3: CASSTRGGPEEAFF
DNA: TGTGCCAGTAGTACCCGAGGCGGCCCCGAGGAAGCTTTCTTT
V: TRBV19
J: TRBJ1-1
D: -
size: -

CDR3: CASSRTGGEKLFF
DNA: TGTGCCAGCAGCCGGACAGGGGGGGAAAAACTGTTTTTT
V: TRBV6-5
J: TRBJ1-4
D: TRBD1
size: -

CDR3: CAWSGWGDTEAFF
DNA: TGTGCCTGGAGTGGTTGGGGGGACACTGAAGCTTTCTTT
V: TRBV30
J: TRBJ1-1
D: -
size: -

CDR3: CASSLAPRGQLAGATGELFF
DNA: TGCGCCAGCAGCTTGGCCCCCCGGGGTCAGTTAGCGGGAGCAACCGGGGAGCTGTTTTTT
V: TRBV5-1
J: TRBJ2-2
D: TRBD2
size: -

CDR3: CASSPATSGRINEQFF
DNA: TGTGCCAGCAGCCCTGCCACTAGCGGGAGGATCAATGAGCAGTTCTTC
V: TRBV7-9
J: TRBJ2-1
D: TRBD2
size: -

CDR3: CASSQVLAGGSFDTQYF
DNA: TGCGCCAGCAGCCAAGTCCTAGCGGGGGGATCATTCGATACGCAGTATTTT
V: TRBV4-1
J: TRBJ2-3
D: TRBD2
size: -

CDR3: CASSDLGVAEGNEQFF
DNA: TGCGCCAGCAGCGATTTGGGGGTAGCGGAGGGGAATGAGCAGTTCTTC
V: TRBV4-1
J: TRBJ2-1
D: -
size: -

CDR3: CAIPSAILTGELFF
DNA: TGTGCCATCCCCTCTGCTATACTAACCGGGGAGCTGTTTTTT
V: TRBV7-9
J: TRBJ2-2
D: -
size: once

CDR3: CASTPVPTYNEQFF
DNA: TGTGCCAGCACCCCGGTCCCTACCTACAATGAGCAGTTCTTC
V: TRBV5-6
J: TRBJ2-1
D: -
size: -

CDR3: CASSSTGGNYEQYF
DNA: TGCGCCAGCAGCTCGACAGGGGGTAACTACGAGCAGTACTTC
V: TRBV5-1
J: TRBJ2-7
D: TRBD1
size: -

CDR3: CASARGSRDSYEQYF
DNA: TGTGCCAGCGCCCGAGGGAGTAGGGATTCCTACGAGCAGTACTTC
V: TRBV6-5
J: TRBJ2-7
D: -
size: -

CDR3: CASSPGGTSYNEQFF
DNA: TGTGCCAGCAGCCCCGGGGGAACTTCCTACAATGAGCAGTTCTTC
V: TRBV7-2
J: TRBJ2-1
D: -
size: -

CDR3: CASSRHQEGRKAFF
DNA: TGTGCCAGCAGCCGCCACCAGGAGGGACGGAAAGCTTTCTTT
V: TRBV3-1/TRBV3-2
J: TRBJ1-1
D: -
size: -